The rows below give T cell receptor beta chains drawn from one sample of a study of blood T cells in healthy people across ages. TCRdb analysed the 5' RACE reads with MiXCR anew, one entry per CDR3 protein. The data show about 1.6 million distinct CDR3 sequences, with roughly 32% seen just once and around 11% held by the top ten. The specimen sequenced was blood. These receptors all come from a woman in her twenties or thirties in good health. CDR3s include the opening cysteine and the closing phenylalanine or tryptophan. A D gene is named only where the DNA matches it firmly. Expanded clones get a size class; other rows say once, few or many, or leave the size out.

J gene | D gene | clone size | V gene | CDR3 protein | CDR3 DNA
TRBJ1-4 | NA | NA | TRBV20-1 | CSATRRGYEKRFF | TGCAGTGCCACCCGACGGGGGTACGAAAAACGGTTTTTT
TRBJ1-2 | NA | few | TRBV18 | CASSPDQNYGYTF | TGTGCCAGCTCACCGGACCAGAACTATGGCTACACCTTC
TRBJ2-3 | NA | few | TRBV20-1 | CSAREFPGTWADTQYF | TGCAGTGCTAGAGAATTCCCTGGGACTTGGGCAGATACGCAGTATTTT
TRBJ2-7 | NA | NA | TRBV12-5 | CASVRRGPYEQYF | TGTGCTAGTGTCCGAAGGGGTCCCTACGAGCAGTACTTC
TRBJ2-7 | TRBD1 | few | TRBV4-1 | CASSRTGGFEQYF | TGCGCCAGCAGCCGGACAGGGGGCTTCGAGCAGTACTTC
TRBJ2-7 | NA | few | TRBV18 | CASSGGAGSRYEQYF | TGTGCCAGCTCAGGGGGCGCAGGGAGTAGATACGAGCAGTACTTC
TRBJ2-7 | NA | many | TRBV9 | CASSVGGGGAYEQYF | TGTGCCAGCAGCGTAGGCGGCGGAGGGGCCTACGAGCAGTACTTC
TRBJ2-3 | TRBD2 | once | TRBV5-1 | CASSDSGGGPPTDTQYF | TGCGCCAGCAGTGATAGCGGGGGGGGACCACCCACAGATACGCAGTATTTT
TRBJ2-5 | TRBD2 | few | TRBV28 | CASSLYPTLAGGPGETQYF | TGTGCCAGCAGTTTATATCCCACTCTAGCGGGAGGGCCTGGTGAGACCCAGTACTTC
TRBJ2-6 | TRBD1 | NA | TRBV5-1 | CASSSLRTGRSGANVRTF | TGCGCCAGCAGCTCATTAAGGACAGGCCGCTCTGGGGCCAACGTCCGGACTTTC
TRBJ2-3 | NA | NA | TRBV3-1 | CASSQAVTSTDTQYF | TGTGCCAGCAGCCAGGCGGTAACTAGCACAGATACGCAGTATTTT
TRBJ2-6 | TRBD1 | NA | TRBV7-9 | CASSLDWYRGRSGANVLTF | TGTGCCAGCAGCTTAGACTGGTACAGGGGACGATCGGGGGCCAACGTCCTGACTTTC
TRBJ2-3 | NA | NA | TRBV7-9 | CASSLLMGASTDTQYF | TGTGCCAGCAGCTTGCTTATGGGGGCGAGCACAGATACGCAGTATTTT
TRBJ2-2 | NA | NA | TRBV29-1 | CSVVDGTINTGELFF | TGCAGCGTTGTTGATGGAACGATTAACACCGGGGAGCTGTTTTTT
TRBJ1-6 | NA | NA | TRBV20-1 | CSAKTGDSPLHF | TGCAGTGCGAAGACAGGCGACTCGCCCCTCCACTTT
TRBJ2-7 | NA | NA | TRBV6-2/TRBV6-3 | CASRSYGQLDYEQYF | TGTGCCAGCAGAAGTTACGGACAACTCGACTACGAGCAGTACTTC
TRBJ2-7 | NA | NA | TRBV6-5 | CASRPPGRYEQYF | TGTGCCAGCAGACCCCCGGGGAGATACGAGCAGTACTTC
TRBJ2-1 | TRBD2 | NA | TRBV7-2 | CACSLGRGVYNEQFF | TGTGCCTGCAGCTTAGGGCGGGGGGTCTACAATGAGCAGTTCTTC
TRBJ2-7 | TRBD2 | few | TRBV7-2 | CASSLVSGGSEQYF | TGTGCCAGCAGCTTAGTCAGCGGGGGGTCCGAGCAGTACTTC
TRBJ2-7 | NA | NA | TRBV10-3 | CAISDYNSGEQYF | TGTGCCATCAGTGATTATAACTCTGGCGAGCAGTACTTC
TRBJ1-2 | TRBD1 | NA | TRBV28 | CASRAGTDLYGYTF | TGTGCCAGCAGAGCCGGGACAGATCTCTATGGCTACACCTTC
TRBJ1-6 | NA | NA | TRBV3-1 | CASSLGLGSYNSPLHF | TGTGCCAGCAGCCTCGGACTGGGCTCCTATAATTCACCCCTCCACTTT
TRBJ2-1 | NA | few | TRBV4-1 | CASSQENGGPSYNEQFF | TGCGCCAGCAGCCAAGAGAACGGGGGCCCCTCCTACAATGAGCAGTTCTTC
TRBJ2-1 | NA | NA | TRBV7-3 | CASSLIGGSTYNEQFF | TGTGCCAGCAGCTTAATTGGGGGATCCACATACAATGAGCAGTTCTTC
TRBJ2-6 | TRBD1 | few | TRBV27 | CASTPVGTGGPGANVLTF | TGTGCCAGCACCCCCGTCGGGACAGGGGGCCCTGGGGCCAACGTCCTGACTTTC
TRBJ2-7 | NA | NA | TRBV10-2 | CASRDTSGKSTYEQYF | TGCGCCAGCAGAGACACCTCCGGGAAGTCTACCTACGAGCAGTACTTC